This T cell receptor beta chain was sequenced for a study of early T cells in non-severe SARS-CoV-2 infection. About the research overall: From unsorted whole blood, bulk RNA was sequenced, and the chains remained unpaired. General study findings and limits: VDJdb-based annotation leaned toward anti-spike CD8 responses and missed private and CD4 specificities.

This clonotype was counted ten times or more. Its antigen remains unknown. Unique molecular identifiers (one per individual cDNA molecule) were attached. MiXCR, run by TCRdb on the 5' RACE reads, gives a single entry per CDR3 protein. The sample has roughly 57,000 distinct CDR3 sequences; approximately 13% are singletons. V was clipped by 6 bases and J by 6 bases; unmatched bases: 11. Germline loops: CDR1 KGHSH, CDR2 LQKENI. This CDR3 has 15 residues. This sequence was found in an adult who was a healthcare worker with PCR-confirmed SARS-CoV-2 infection or an uninfected control (not recorded which). Sequencing used whole blood. The chain combines TRBV18 with TRBJ1-5; 7 bases fit TRBD1. CDR3 nucleotide sequence: TGTGCCAGCTCTCTGGACAGGTCTAAAGGTCAGCCCCAGCATTTT. This codes for CASSLDRSKGQPQHF. Full variable domain (outside the CDR3, taken from reference TRBV18 and TRBJ1-5): NAGVMQNPRHLVRRRGQEARLRCSPMKGHSHVYWYRQLPEEGLKFMVYLQKENIIDESGMPKERFSAEFPKEGPSILRIQQVVRGDSAAYFCASSLDRSKGQPQHFGDGTRLSIL.